This T cell receptor (beta chain) emerged from a study of neurological immune-mediated disorders. Study results and limitations: None of the features examined (clinical or MRI) was associated with the multiple sclerosis repertoire cluster.

In this sample, this clonotype turned up many times. Its antigen is currently unknown. TCRdb reprocessed the 5' RACE reads via MiXCR and lists one record per CDR3 protein. This table holds about 53,000 distinct CDR3 sequences, approximately 3.5% found once. V was cut by 1 base and J by 0 bases, with 4 bases left in between. CDR3 size: 14 residues. The germline V gene has CDR1 SEHNR and CDR2 FQNEAQ (reference sequence). The sample taken for sequencing was PBMCs. The TCR comes from a woman aged 30 to 39 with multiple sclerosis. This chain links TRBV7-9 with TRBJ1-5, with unresolved D. DNA for the CDR3: TGTGCCAGCAGCTTAGATTATAGCAATCAGCCCCAGCATTTT. Translating gives CASSLDYSNQPQHF.